This entry concerns a single T cell receptor (beta chain). The data originate from a study of OX40 agonist ivuxolimab in advanced cancers. This CDR3 is built from 14 residues. V was shortened by 0 bases and J by 4 bases, with 9 bases between the two germline ends. Germline values: CDR1 SGHTA, CDR2 FQGNSA. The protocol was immunoSEQ multiplex PCR, while the TCRdb copy is restricted to in-frame clones and leaves out a portion. The sample lists fewer than 35,000 clones, roughly 87% seen once, with 0.8% to 1% in the top ten. The TCR originated in an adult with an advanced solid tumor such as melanoma, head and neck, liver or kidney cancer. The sample here was CD4+ or CD8+ T cells sorted from blood, taken in a trial of the OX40 agonist ivuxolimab. This chain joins TRBV7-2 and TRBJ1-2; D gene unclear. CDR3 loop: CASSLAGLPYGYTF. The CDR3 nucleotides read TGTGCCAGCAGCTTAGCCGGGCTTCCCTATGGCTACACCTTC.